Below are 8 T cell receptor beta chains sequenced from a single sample in a study of blood T cell repertoires in COVID-19. TCRdb's table, derived via immunoSEQ multiplex PCR, lists solely in-frame clones and lacks some. The sample has some 80,000 clones, under 80% seen once. Sequencing was performed on peripheral blood. These receptors were collected from a woman of 80 years or more with active or convalescent COVID-19.

This rearrangement joins TRBV5-5 to TRBJ1-6; TRBD1 aligns across 9 bases. The CDR3 contains 14 residues. The J segment lost 9 bases and the V segment lost 4 bases, leaving 5 bases of the junction unmatched. CDR1 is SGHKS, CDR2 YYEKEE, per germline (reference sequence). The DNA for the CDR3 is TGTGCCAGCAGCCTCAGACAGGGGGGTTCACCCCTCCACTTT. Amino acids: CASSLRQGGSPLHF. Full variable domain (remainder filled in from reference TRBV5-5 and TRBJ1-6): DAGVTQSPTHLIKTRGQQVTLRCSPISGHKSVSWYQQVLGQGPQFIFQYYEKEERGRGNFPDRFSARQFPNYSSELNVNALLLGDSALYLCASSLRQGGSPLHFGNGTRLTVT.

The chain recombines TRBV21-1 with TRBJ1-1. TRBV21-1 is tagged as a pseudogene. CDR3 length: 14 amino acids. CDR3 sequence reads: CASSGTRKNTEAFF. The CDR3 DNA reads as TGTGCCAGCAGCGGAACTAGGAAGAACACTGAAGCTTTCTTT.

V and J are TRBV6-5 and TRBJ2-6, with D uncertain. V gave up 6 bases and J gave up 0 bases, with 9 bases separating them. The germline V gene encodes CDR1 MNHEY and CDR2 SVGAGI. The CDR3 has 15 amino acids. DNA for the CDR3: TGTGCCAGCAGCTACATTCGCTCTGGGGCCAACGTCCTGACTTTC. Translated: CASSYIRSGANVLTF.

The chain is built from TRBV19 and TRBJ2-1; 7 bases are shared with TRBD2. CDR1 and CDR2 from the germline V gene are LNHDA and SQIVND (reference sequence). The CDR3 runs 18 residues. Trimming took 1 base from V and 10 from J; bases not matched to a gene: 19. In DNA form, the CDR3 reads TGTGCCAGTAGTATAGTTAGAGGGACCAGCGGGGTCCTAGAAGAGCAGTTCTTC. This codes for CASSIVRGTSGVLEEQFF.

The chain links TRBV12-3 or TRBV12-4 to TRBJ1-6, with D uncertain. The CDR3 is 13 residues long. The V end lost 6 bases, the J end lost 8 bases, and 11 bases lay between the germline ends. CDR3 region: CASSRTIYSPLHF. CDR3 DNA: TGTGCCAGCAGCCGTACAATATATTCACCCCTCCACTTT.

CDR3 sequence: CASSYQHSTGELFF. The CDR3, as DNA: TGTGCCAGCAGTTATCAACACAGCACCGGGGAGCTGTTTTTT. The chain combines TRBV6-5 with TRBJ2-2, with D hard to call. The V end was cut by 3 bases, the J end by 4 bases, with 9 bases between. Germline assignment: CDR1 MNHEY and CDR2 SVGAGI. This CDR3 is built from 14 residues.

In this sample, this clone turned up many times. The chain uses TRBV5-5 and TRBJ1-4; D is ambiguous. This CDR3 comprises 13 residues. Germline-derived CDR1 and CDR2 are SGHKS and YYEKEE (reference sequence). V lost 0 bases and J lost 8, with 8 bases in between. Written as DNA, the CDR3 is TGTGCCAGCAGCTTGGCCCCAGTGGAAAAACTGTTTTTT. This gives the protein CASSLAPVEKLFF.

The chain couples TRBV5-4 to TRBJ2-7, with 8 nucleotides matching TRBD1. The ends lost 1 base at V and 0 bases at J; junction bases unmatched: 3. Germline assignment: CDR1 SGHNT and CDR2 YYREEE (reference sequence). The CDR3 runs to 15 residues. This CDR3 reads CASSLQGAGSYEQYF. In nucleotides, the CDR3 is TGTGCCAGCAGCTTGCAGGGGGCGGGCTCCTACGAGCAGTACTTC.